Following are 12 T cell receptor beta chains from one sample sequenced in a study of tumor-infiltrating lymphocytes in primary liver carcinoma. A constant-region primer primed TCR beta cDNA synthesis from about 530 ng of total RNA. Each TCR beta library was derived from three nested multiplex PCR rounds that employed slightly modified ARM-PCR. A C-beta reverse primer was combined with TRBV1-TRBV30 forward primers in the first two PCR rounds, and each round had ten to eleven cycles. TCRdb redid the calling of the multiplex PCR reads with MiXCR, one entry per CDR3 protein. Of 250,000 to 400,000 distinct CDR3 sequences listed, more than 55% are singletons. Researchers drew blood RNA from unsorted whole blood and extracted germline DNA as well. Sequences were obtained from peripheral blood. Source of these receptors: a man in his forties or fifties with primary liver carcinoma and hepatitis B virus infection.

This clonotype occurred many times. The V and J genes are TRBV4-1 and TRBJ2-5; no clear D gene. V gave up 1 base and J gave up 1 base, with 10 bases separating them. CDR3 length: 15 residues. CDR1 and CDR2 from the germline V gene are MGHRA and YSYEKL. Written as DNA, the CDR3 is TGCGCCAGCAGCCAAGTCCACAGACTCCAAGAGACCCAGTACTTC. It specifies CASSQVHRLQETQYF.

Points on this clonotype: This could be a read error, since a much larger clone is one nucleotide away. The rearrangement links TRBV6-5 to TRBJ2-4; D is possibly TRBD1 or TRBD2 (6 bases each). CDR3 length: 14 amino acids. The germline V gene encodes CDR1 MNHEY and CDR2 SVGAGI. CDR3 residues: CVSRGPFGGHIQYF. The CDR3 nucleotides are TGTGTCAGCAGGGGACCGTTTGGAGGGCACATTCAGTACTTC.

About this clonotype itself: A clone one base away is much larger, so this may be a read error. The chain carries TRBV6-1 and TRBJ1-2; D call uncertain. Trimming pared 7 bases from V and 7 bases from J, leaving 16 bases between. The length of the CDR3 is 13 residues. Germline loops: CDR1 MNHNS, CDR2 SASEGT. CDR3 sequence reads: CASTIEGLGGYTF. In nucleotides, the CDR3 is TGTGCCAGCACCATCGAAGGGCTTGGTGGCTACACCTTC.

The chain couples TRBV6-5 to TRBJ2-1; 7 bases are shared with TRBD1. The CDR3 has 18 residues. V shed 9 bases, J shed 9 bases, and the junction held 26 bases outside the gene matches. Germline loops: CDR1 MNHEY, CDR2 SVGAGI. CDR3 coding DNA: TGTGCCAGTGCTAACCTCGCGAAGGGATGGACAGGCCGAGGTGAGCAGTTCTTC. The encoded protein is CASANLAKGWTGRGEQFF.

Concerning this clonotype itself: The junction does not match germline at one end; this may be a read error. This chain joins TRBV29-1 and TRBJ1-4; D is possibly TRBD1 (5 bases). Looked up from germline, CDR1 is SQVTM and CDR2 is ANQGSEA. The CDR3 covers 13 residues. The CDR3 region is CSVATGLGERLFF. The CDR3 bases are TGCAGTGTCGCGACGGGATTGGGGGAAAGACTGTTTTTT.

Notes on this clonotype: A read error is likely, as this CDR3 ends without the conserved phenylalanine or tryptophan. J is TRBJ2-3 and V is TRBV11-2; tentative D call: TRBD2 (6 bases). Germline V gene sequence: CDR1 SGHAT, CDR2 FQNNGV. The CDR3 sequence is 14 residues long. CDR3 amino acids: CASSRDFDTDMQYY. CDR3 coding DNA: TGTGCCAGCAGCCGGGACTTTGACACAGATATGCAGTATTAT.

This clonotype was found a few times. The chain joins TRBV30 to TRBJ1-2; D perhaps matches TRBD1 (5 bases). With 4 bases removed from V and 8 bases from J, the gap between germline ends came to 8 bases. The CDR3 consists of 10 residues. CDR1 and CDR2 from the germline V gene are GTSNPN and SVGIG (reference sequence). The CDR3 loop is CAWNGDGYTF. The CDR3 DNA is TGTGCCTGGAACGGGGACGGCTACACCTTC.

This clonotype appeared many times. The CDR3 DNA sequence: TGTGCCAGCAGTAACCGACAGTCAGATACGCAGTATTTT. Translating gives CASSNRQSDTQYF. The genes are TRBV6-5 and TRBJ2-3; TRBD1 is a possible D gene (5 bases). The CDR3 extends over 13 amino acids. Trimming took off 5 bases at V and 4 bases at J, with 10 bases between the two ends. The germline gives CDR1 MNHEY, CDR2 SVGAGI.

The chain has TRBV5-4 and TRBJ2-3; 10 bases map to TRBD2. J lost 2 bases, V lost 2 bases, and 14 bases had no gene match. CDR3 length: 19 residues. Germline assignment: CDR1 SGHNT and CDR2 YYREEE (reference sequence). The chain's CDR3 is CASSFTSGGASLPTDTQYF. The CDR3 DNA is TGTGCCAGCAGCTTCACAAGCGGGGGGGCTTCATTACCCACAGATACGCAGTATTTT.

Remarks on this clonotype: A much larger clone lies a single base off, so this may be a read error. The V call is TRBV4-2, the J call TRBJ2-3, with TRBD2 matching over 15 bases. The CDR3 spans 17 residues. Looked up from germline, CDR1 is LGHNA and CDR2 is YNFKEQ. V shed 3 bases and J 5 bases; nucleotides not matched to a gene: 6. CDR3 residues: CASSHVGLAGGGDTQYF. CDR3 DNA: TGTGCCAGCAGCCACGTGGGACTAGCGGGAGGTGGAGATACGCAGTATTTT.

The CDR3 bases are TGCAGCATGGGGCCGTTAGAGACCCAGTACTTC. Residues: CSMGPLETQYF. The chain joins TRBV29-1 to TRBJ2-5; D may be TRBD1 (5 bases). Deletions cut 8 bases from V and 4 bases from J, with 11 bases between. The CDR3 is 11 amino acids. Germline lookup yields CDR1 SQVTM and CDR2 ANQGSEA. The entire variable domain, with the rest obtained from reference TRBV29-1 and TRBJ2-5, is as follows: SAVISQKPSRDICQRGTSLTIQCQVDSQVTMMFWYRQQPGQSLTLIATANQGSEATYESGFVIDKFPISRPNLTFSTLTVSNMSPEDSSIYLCSMGPLETQYFGPGTRLLVL.

This clonotype was detected many times. The chain is built from TRBV6-1 and TRBJ2-3; no clear D. The CDR3 covers 13 residues. Trimming removed 4 bases from V and 4 bases from J, with 9 bases in between. Germline V lookup: CDR1 MNHNS, CDR2 SASEGT. The CDR3 region has the DNA TGTGCCAGCAGTGGTAGGGTAGCAGATACGCAGTATTTT. Its translation is CASSGRVADTQYF.